The present entry profiles one TCR beta chain with its context. The data stem from a study of shared T cell receptors in the human thymus. Some clones are missing from TCRdb's copy, which holds only in-frame ones; the method was immunoSEQ multiplex PCR. Among 700,000 or so clones, 70% to 90% were seen once, and the ten largest hold around 0.0099%. These data were likewise used in another study, on human thymus T cells. That report adds: Donor material was obtained from healthy Finnish infants undergoing corrective surgery for congenital heart defects. Corrective cardiac operations yielded the resected thymus tissue. Thymic and blood repertoires appeared to show biased V and J gene usage. Unrelated individuals had highly overlapping thymic repertoires, as reported in related research.

What was sequenced was thymocytes. This receptor was identified in a girl less than two years old with a congenital heart defect.

CDR3 in amino acids: CASSQDNRKTGQYF. DNA of the CDR3: TGCGCCAGCAGCCAAGATAATAGAAAGACTGGGCAGTACTTC. The chain has TRBV4-3 and TRBJ2-7; the D is unclear. There are 14 residues in the CDR3. CDR1 and CDR2 from the germline V gene are LGHNA and YSLEER. Deletions cut 0 bases from V and 9 bases from J, with 15 bases between.